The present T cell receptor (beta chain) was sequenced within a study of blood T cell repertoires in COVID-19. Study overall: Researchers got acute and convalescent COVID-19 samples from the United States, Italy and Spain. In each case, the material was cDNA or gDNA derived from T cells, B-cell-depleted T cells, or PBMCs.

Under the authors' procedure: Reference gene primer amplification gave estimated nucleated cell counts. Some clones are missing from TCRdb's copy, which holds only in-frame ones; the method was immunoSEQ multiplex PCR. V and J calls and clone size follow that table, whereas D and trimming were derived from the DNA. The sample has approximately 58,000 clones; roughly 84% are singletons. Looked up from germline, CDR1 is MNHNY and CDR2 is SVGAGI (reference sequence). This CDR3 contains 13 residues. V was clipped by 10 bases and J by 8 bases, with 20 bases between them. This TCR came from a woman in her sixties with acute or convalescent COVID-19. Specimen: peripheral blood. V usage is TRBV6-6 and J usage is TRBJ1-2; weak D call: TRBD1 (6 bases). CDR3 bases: TGTGCCACCCAAGCCCAGGGGCAGTACGGCTACACCTTC. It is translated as CATQAQGQYGYTF.